This T cell receptor beta chain was retrieved from a study of blood T cells in healthy people across ages. The use of a sample-barcoded 5' primer and a J-beta primer mix characterized a second PCR of about 7 to 12 cycles. All samples gave at least 2.5 million CDR3-containing paired-end reads. TCRdb analysed the 5' RACE reads with MiXCR anew, one entry per CDR3 protein. The sample has about 1.6 million distinct CDR3 sequences; roughly 32% are singletons. Of note for this clonotype: The germline gene is not matched at one end of the junction; a read error may be the cause.

The sample consisted of blood. The TCR sequence derives from a woman aged 25 to 39 in good health.

Written as DNA, the CDR3 is TGTGCCGGCAGCCCTAGTGGGGTTTCTGAAGCTTTCTTT. It encodes CAGSPSGVSEAFF. The chain links TRBV11-2 to TRBJ1-1; no clear D. This CDR3 has 13 residues. Germline CDR1 is SGHAT and CDR2 is FQNNGV.